This T cell receptor beta chain was profiled in a study of cytomegalovirus exposure and HLA in healthy donors. Study-wide context: An analysis done earlier identified about 120 million unique TCR beta sequences from about 179 million T cells. Notes on the study in general: There were a few CMV-associated chains whose specificity for CMV antigens was confirmed in vitro. The only immune exposure information that was available was CMV serostatus. The study found most TCR sequences rare, yet found some public TCRs in many donors.

Worth noting for this clone: Its antigen is not identified. At one end the junction does not follow the germline gene, possibly because of a read error.

60 Vbeta and 13 Jbeta primers were used in PCR. TCRdb's copy holds only in-frame clones and misses some; the assay was immunoSEQ multiplex PCR. The data hold roughly 180,000 clones, with over 70% observed a single time. The CDR3 covers 13 residues. Germline CDR1 is MDHEN and CDR2 is SYDVKM. Sequencing was done on a sample of PBMCs. The receptor comes from a male donor in good health and CMV-seronegative. This chain uses TRBV28 with TRBJ2-7, with D perhaps matching TRBD2 (5 bases). This CDR3 is CASRPGLTGEQYF. The CDR3 bases are TGTGCCAGCAGACCCGGGCTCACCGGGGAGCAATACTTC.